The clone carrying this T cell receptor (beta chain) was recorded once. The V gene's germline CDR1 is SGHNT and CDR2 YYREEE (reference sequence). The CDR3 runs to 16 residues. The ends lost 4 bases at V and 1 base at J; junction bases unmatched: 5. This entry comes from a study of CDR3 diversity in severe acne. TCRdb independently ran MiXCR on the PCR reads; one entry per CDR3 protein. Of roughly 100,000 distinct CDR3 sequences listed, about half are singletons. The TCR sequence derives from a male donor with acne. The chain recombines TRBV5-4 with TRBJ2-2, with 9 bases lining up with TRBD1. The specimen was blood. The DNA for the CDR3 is TGTGCCAGCAGCCGCCGACAGGGGGTGAACACCGGGGAGCTGTTTTTT. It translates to CASSRRQGVNTGELFF. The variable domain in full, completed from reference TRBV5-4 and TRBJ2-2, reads ETGVTQSPTHLIKTRGQQVTLRCSSQSGHNTVSWYQQALGQGPQFIFQYYREEENGRGNFPPRFSGLQFPNYSSELNVNALELDDSALYLCASSRRQGVNTGELFFGEGSRLTVL.